A single sample gave rise to the 3 T cell receptor beta chains below, sequenced in a study of blood T cell repertoires in COVID-19. Sequencing was performed with immunoSEQ multiplex PCR; in TCRdb, only in-frame clones are kept and a portion is missing. Of over 200,000 clones detected, about 86% appear once; the ten largest clones hold approximately 6%. The material sequenced was peripheral blood. All receptors derive from a man at least 80 years old with acute or convalescent COVID-19.

V gene TRBV28 combines with J gene TRBJ1-4; D may be TRBD1 (5 bases). This CDR3 has 13 residues. V lost 6 bases, J lost 8 bases, and 13 bases lay in between. Per the germline V gene, CDR1 is MDHEN and CDR2 is SYDVKM. CDR3 loop: CASRRDGREKLFF. For the CDR3, the DNA is TGTGCCAGCAGGCGGGACGGTCGCGAAAAACTGTTTTTT.

This chain connects TRBV27 to TRBJ2-5; D is unclear. Trimming removed 5 bases at V and 3 bases at J, with 4 bases between. CDR1 and CDR2 from the germline V gene are MNHEY and SMNVEV (reference sequence). The CDR3 length is 11 residues. CDR3 coding DNA: TGTGCCAGCAGTCCAAAAGAGACCCAGTACTTC. This translates into CASSPKETQYF.

The count of this clone is one. This chain uses TRBV18 with TRBJ2-1, with 9 bases that match TRBD1. This CDR3 has 14 amino acids. V lost 2 bases, J lost 7 bases, and 3 bases stayed unmatched. In germline, CDR1 is KGHSH, CDR2 LQKENI. This CDR3 reads CASSPMTGGNEQFF. CDR3 DNA sequence: TGTGCCAGCTCACCAATGACAGGGGGGAATGAGCAGTTCTTC. The full variable domain, completed using reference TRBV18 and TRBJ2-1, is NAGVMQNPRHLVRRRGQEARLRCSPMKGHSHVYWYRQLPEEGLKFMVYLQKENIIDESGMPKERFSAEFPKEGPSILRIQQVVRGDSAAYFCASSPMTGGNEQFFGPGTRLTVL.